This T cell receptor beta chain is drawn from a study of T cells in Graves' hyperthyroidism and ophthalmopathy. Details on this clonotype: Its antigen remains unidentified.

Broader study findings: Most clonotypes expanded in thyroid above 0.001 were likewise present in blood.

TCR beta CDR3 region amplification was performed from RNA transcripts. The HTBI primer set drove a first-round RT-PCR of the TCR CDR3. TCRdb reprocessed the multiplex PCR reads with MiXCR, giving one entry per CDR3 protein. In the table there are around 340,000 distinct CDR3 sequences, 16% of which are singletons. The source of this sequence is a man aged 25 to 45 with Graves' hyperthyroidism. Sequenced input: blood.

CDR3 nucleotide sequence: TGTGCCGCCCGGACGGGGGCTGAGCAGTTCTTC. It is translated as CAARTGAEQFF. V usage is TRBV10-3 and J usage is TRBJ2-1; D possibly matches TRBD1 or TRBD2 (6 bases each). The length of the CDR3 is 11 residues. Germline V gene data show CDR1 as ENHRY and CDR2 as SYGVKD. V lost 11 bases and J lost 9, with 14 bases in between.